This TCR beta chain appears in the sequencing data of a study of cytomegalovirus exposure and HLA in healthy donors. PCR employed 60 Vbeta and 13 Jbeta primers. Measured with immunoSEQ multiplex PCR; TCRdb has only the in-frame clones, and not every one. The data contain approximately 180,000 clones, around 80% of them seen just once; the ten biggest clones take up approximately 1.5%. J lost 3 bases, V lost 4 bases, and 2 bases had no gene match. The CDR3 is made up of 13 amino acids. Germline V gene data show CDR1 as MNHNY and CDR2 as SVGAGI (reference sequence). The J gene is TRBJ2-7, the V gene TRBV6-6; 8 nucleotides align to TRBD2. Sequencing used PBMCs. This receptor was identified in a woman aged 30 to 39 in good health and CMV-seropositive. CDR3 nucleotide sequence: TGTGCCAGCAGTTTGGGACTAGTCTACGAGCAGTACTTC. The encoded protein is CASSLGLVYEQYF.